One sample yielded the 20 T cell receptor beta chains listed below, sequenced in a study of blood T cell repertoires in COVID-19. Sequencing used immunoSEQ multiplex PCR; TCRdb keeps in-frame clones, though not all of them. The repertoire consists of fewer than 200,000 clones, with about four fifths occurring once and the leading ten covering around 8%. Sequenced material: peripheral blood. These receptors came from a woman aged 60-75 years with COVID-19, enrolled during active disease.

This chain links TRBV28 with TRBJ1-5; 11 bases fit TRBD1. This CDR3 has 15 residues. The V gene's germline CDR1 is MDHEN and CDR2 SYDVKM. The V and J ends lost 7 bases and 3 bases, in that order; junction bases with no gene match: 5. CDR3 nucleotide sequence: TGTGCCAGCATAGGGGACAGGGGGTACAATCAGCCCCAGCATTTT. As protein: CASIGDRGYNQPQHF.

The chain recombines TRBV6-2 or TRBV6-3 with TRBJ1-3, with a tentative D call TRBD1 (6 bases). CDR1 is MNHEY and CDR2 is SVGEGT in the germline V gene. V was trimmed by 5 bases and J by 2 bases, leaving 13 bases between them. The CDR3 spans 15 residues. CDR3 in amino acids: CASSLTGLPGNTIYF. The CDR3 coding sequence is TGTGCCAGCAGTCTGACAGGTCTCCCTGGAAACACCATATATTTT.

This clone showed up just a few times. The chain employs TRBV7-9 and TRBJ2-1; D not certain. Germline V gives CDR1 SEHNR, CDR2 FQNEAQ (reference sequence). The V gene lost 7 bases and the J gene lost 6 bases, with 16 bases spanning the gap. The CDR3 is 14 residues long. Here the CDR3 reads CASNQGNPGNEQFF. The CDR3 DNA sequence: TGTGCCAGCAACCAAGGAAATCCAGGCAATGAGCAGTTCTTC.

This chain links TRBV6-1 with TRBJ1-2; weak D call: TRBD1 (5 bases). The CDR3 is 17 residues long. Germline-derived CDR1 and CDR2 are MNHNS and SASEGT. V lost 3 bases and J 4 bases, leaving 21 bases between the germline ends. The CDR3 DNA follows: TGTGCCAGCAGTGACCCCCACCTTTTACAGGCCCGCTATGGCTACACCTTC. This encodes CASSDPHLLQARYGYTF.

V and J are TRBV5-8 and TRBJ2-1; 11 bases align to TRBD2. CDR3 length: 15 residues. The V and J ends lost 4 bases and 3 bases, in that order; junction bases with no gene match: 3. CDR1 is SGHTS and CDR2 is YDEGEE in the germline V gene. Here the CDR3 reads CASSGGLAVYNEQFF. The DNA for the CDR3 is TGTGCCAGCAGCGGGGGACTAGCGGTCTACAATGAGCAGTTCTTC.

This clone came up once. The rearrangement links TRBV29-1 to TRBJ1-4, with 10 bases fitting TRBD1. This CDR3 is 13 amino acids long. The trim removed 6 bases at V and 5 bases at J, leaving 3 bases unmatched. The V gene's germline CDR1 is SQVTM and CDR2 ANQGSEA. CDR3 protein: CSVPGQGNEKLFF. The CDR3 nucleotides read TGCAGCGTACCGGGACAGGGGAATGAAAAACTGTTTTTT.

The chain uses TRBV6-1 and TRBJ1-5; D is unclear. This CDR3 comprises 13 residues. Between the trimmed V and J ends, which lost 1 base and 7 bases, there was a span of 8 bases. Germline-derived CDR1 and CDR2 are MNHNS and SASEGT. In DNA, the CDR3 is TGTGCCAGCAGTGAAGGGGCAGTCCAGCCCCAGCATTTT. It yields the protein CASSEGAVQPQHF.

The DNA of the CDR3 is TGTGCCAGCAAGACTAGCGGGGAAGAGATAGAGCAGTTCTTC. Its protein is CASKTSGEEIEQFF. This sequence joins TRBV28 and TRBJ2-1, with 11 bases identical to TRBD2. CDR3 length: 14 residues. Germline CDR1 reads MDHEN; CDR2 reads SYDVKM. Unmatched junction bases numbered 9, after V lost 7 bases and J lost 10 bases.

The V call is TRBV5-4, the J call TRBJ1-4; D might be TRBD1 (6 bases). Trimming cost V 4 bases and J 3 bases, with 10 bases left between them. Germline CDR1 is SGHNT and CDR2 is YYREEE (reference sequence). The CDR3 runs 14 residues. The CDR3 region is CASSQQGPNEKLFF. The CDR3 DNA reads as TGTGCCAGCAGCCAACAGGGCCCTAATGAAAAACTGTTTTTT.

The chain uses TRBV5-1 and TRBJ2-7; no reliable D call. CDR1 is SGHRS and CDR2 is YFSETQ in the germline V gene. This CDR3 spans 16 amino acids. V was cut by 0 bases and J by 5 bases, with 18 bases left in between. For the CDR3, the DNA is TGCGCCAGCAGCTTGGATTCAGCGTCCCCATTCAACGAGCAGTACTTC. The encoded protein is CASSLDSASPFNEQYF.

The chain joins TRBV6-6 to TRBJ2-6; TRBD2 might be the D (7 bases). Germline CDR1 reads MNHNY; CDR2 reads SVGAGI (reference sequence). The CDR3 is 15 residues long. Deletions cut 5 bases from V and 2 bases from J, with 10 bases between. The CDR3, as DNA: TGTGCCAGCAGTCTGCGGGGGCCTGGGGCCAACGTCCTGACTTTC. This translates into CASSLRGPGANVLTF.

This sequence joins TRBV4-3 and TRBJ2-1; 11 positions agree with TRBD2. Germline CDR1 and CDR2: LGHNA and YSLEER. Unmatched junction bases numbered 1, after V lost 1 base and J lost 5 bases. The CDR3 consists of 15 residues. The CDR3 loop reads CASSQVSGRDNEQFF. Here the CDR3 DNA reads TGCGCCAGCAGCCAAGTTAGCGGGAGGGACAATGAGCAGTTCTTC.

This rearrangement joins TRBV7-2 to TRBJ2-3, with 7 bases matching TRBD2. Per the germline V gene, CDR1 is SGHTA and CDR2 is FQGNSA. The V segment lost 5 bases and the J segment 2 bases; nucleotides outside the gene matches: 13. The CDR3 is 17 amino acids. The CDR3 DNA reads as TGTGCCAGCAGCCCCCCCCGCCGGGACTATTACACAGATACGCAGTATTTT. Translated, it gives CASSPPRRDYYTDTQYF.

This chain links TRBV9 with TRBJ1-6, with D unclear. Germline V gene sequence: CDR1 SGDLS, CDR2 YYNGEE. V shed 2 bases and J shed 9 bases, with 9 bases lying between them. CDR3 size: 13 residues. The CDR3 nucleotides are TGTGCCAGCAGCGTTTCCCCCGGTTCACCCCTCCACTTT. Protein: CASSVSPGSPLHF. The full variable domain, rest sourced from reference TRBV9 and TRBJ1-6, is DSGVTQTPKHLITATGQRVTLRCSPRSGDLSVYWYQQSLDQGLQFLIQYYNGEERAKGNILERFSAQQFPDLHSELNLSSLELGDSALYFCASSVSPGSPLHFGNGTRLTVT.

The chain employs TRBV6-5 and TRBJ1-1; unclear D gene. CDR1 is MNHEY and CDR2 is SVGAGI in the germline V gene. Trimming shortened V by 6 bases and J by 0 bases, and 5 bases separated the two germline ends. This CDR3 contains 12 residues. For the CDR3, the DNA is TGTGCCAGCAGGAACATGAACACTGAAGCTTTCTTT. It codes for CASRNMNTEAFF.

The chain uses TRBV28 and TRBJ1-1; D is uncertain. CDR1 and CDR2 (germline): MDHEN, SYDVKM. This CDR3 is built from 16 residues. Trimming left V 5 bases short and J 1 base short, with 17 bases between. The CDR3 reads CASSLILGTGNTEAFF. CDR3 DNA: TGTGCCAGCAGTCTTATCCTGGGTACGGGGAACACTGAAGCTTTCTTT. The full variable domain, rest sourced from reference TRBV28 and TRBJ1-1, is DVKVTQSSRYLVKRTGEKVFLECVQDMDHENMFWYRQDPGLGLRLIYFSYDVKMKEKGDIPEGYSVSREKKERFSLILESASTNQTSMYLCASSLILGTGNTEAFFGQGTRLTVV.

The chain carries TRBV6-5 and TRBJ1-5; 8 bases are a match to TRBD1. The V segment lost 7 bases and the J segment 2 bases; nucleotides outside the gene matches: 4. This CDR3 contains 14 residues. Germline V gene sequence: CDR1 MNHEY, CDR2 SVGAGI. CDR3 bases: TGTGCCAGCACCGGACAGGGTGGCAATCAGCCCCAGCATTTT. Its translation is CASTGQGGNQPQHF.

The CDR3 nucleotides are TGTGCCAGCAGTCCGCCGGGACAGGGTCCCCTGGGCACAGATACGCAGTATTTT. This translates into CASSPPGQGPLGTDTQYF. This chain joins TRBV6-6 and TRBJ2-3; 9 bases line up with TRBD1. Losses at the gene ends were 5 bases for V and 1 base for J; bases not matched to a gene: 13. This CDR3 is built from 18 residues. CDR1 and CDR2 from the germline V gene are MNHNY and SVGAGI (reference sequence).

This clone was seen only once. This chain links TRBV28 with TRBJ1-2; D possibly corresponds to TRBD1 (5 bases). Germline V CDR1 and CDR2: MDHEN, SYDVKM. The CDR3 extends over 13 amino acids. V was pared by 8 bases and J by 0 bases, with 10 bases between. The CDR3: CASCDRANYGYTF. CDR3 bases: TGTGCCAGCTGCGACAGAGCTAACTATGGCTACACCTTC.

The chain couples TRBV29-1 to TRBJ2-3; 8 positions agree with TRBD1. The V segment lost 2 bases and the J segment 0 bases; nucleotides outside the gene matches: 4. Germline CDR1 reads SQVTM; CDR2 reads ANQGSEA. The CDR3 has 15 amino acids. CDR3 sequence (DNA): TGCAGCGTTGAACGGACAGGGAGTAGCACAGATACGCAGTATTTT. This gives the protein CSVERTGSSTDTQYF.